Below, 20 T cell receptor beta chains from the same sample are listed, as sequenced in a study of CD8 T cells in Susac syndrome. The RNA input was 0.5 to 1 ug, and it was reverse transcribed with random hexamers. MiXCR was run by TCRdb on the immunoSEQ multiplex PCR reads, yielding one entry per CDR3 protein. Among more than 150,000 distinct CDR3 sequences listed, about 94% were seen once. Sequencing input: CD8+ T cells from PBMCs. The receptor source for this set is a human donor with multiple sclerosis.

This clonotype came up once. V is TRBV13 and J is TRBJ2-3, with D possibly matching TRBD1 (5 bases). CDR1 and CDR2 (germline): PRHDT, FYEKMQ (reference sequence). V was shortened by 4 bases and J by 0 bases, with 11 bases between the two germline ends. This CDR3 contains 15 residues. In DNA form, the CDR3 reads TGTGCCAGCAGCTCGGACACGCAGAGCACAGATACGCAGTATTTT. Protein product: CASSSDTQSTDTQYF.

The gene calls are TRBV28 and TRBJ2-7; 10 positions agree with TRBD1. The CDR3 has 15 amino acids. V trimming: 5 bases; J trimming: 3 bases; junction bases outside the gene matches: 7. Germline-derived CDR1 and CDR2 are MDHEN and SYDVKM. The CDR3 reads CASSLRDRGYYEQYF. The CDR3 DNA reads TGTGCCAGCAGTCTCCGGGACAGGGGTTACTACGAGCAGTACTTC. The variable domain in full, with the rest retrieved from reference TRBV28 and TRBJ2-7, is DVKVTQSSRYLVKRTGEKVFLECVQDMDHENMFWYRQDPGLGLRLIYFSYDVKMKEKGDIPEGYSVSREKKERFSLILESASTNQTSMYLCASSLRDRGYYEQYFGPGTRLTVT.

V gene TRBV7-9 combines with J gene TRBJ2-7; the match to TRBD1 covers 7 bases. V was pared by 9 bases and J by 3 bases, with 14 bases of the junction left unmatched. This CDR3 comprises 15 residues. CDR1 is SEHNR and CDR2 is FQNEAQ in the germline V gene (reference sequence). In DNA form, the CDR3 reads TGTGCCAGTCTAGACAGGGCCGGCGCGTTCTACGAGCAGTACTTC. Residues: CASLDRAGAFYEQYF.

The chain joins TRBV12-3 or TRBV12-4 to TRBJ2-7; TRBD1 aligns across 7 bases. Trimming removed 6 bases from V and 4 bases from J; junction bases left unmatched: 12. This CDR3 has 15 residues. The CDR3 spells CASSDRQGEAYEQYF. The DNA for the CDR3 is TGTGCCAGCAGCGATCGACAGGGCGAGGCGTACGAGCAGTACTTC.

The chain employs TRBV28 and TRBJ1-6; maybe TRBD1 (5 bases). Trimming removed 5 bases from V and 8 bases from J, with 22 bases in between. Germline-derived CDR1 and CDR2 are MDHEN and SYDVKM. This CDR3 region has 17 residues. The CDR3 DNA sequence: TGTGCCAGCAGTCCCCTAGGGGTCAAGGGGCCACATTCACCCCTCCACTTT. Translation: CASSPLGVKGPHSPLHF. Full variable domain (rest looked up from reference TRBV28 and TRBJ1-6): DVKVTQSSRYLVKRTGEKVFLECVQDMDHENMFWYRQDPGLGLRLIYFSYDVKMKEKGDIPEGYSVSREKKERFSLILESASTNQTSMYLCASSPLGVKGPHSPLHFGNGTRLTVT.

This sequence joins TRBV29-1 and TRBJ1-1; 9 bases line up with TRBD1. The germline gives CDR1 SQVTM, CDR2 ANQGSEA. This CDR3 is built from 14 residues. Losses at the gene ends were 4 bases for V and 8 bases for J; bases not matched to a gene: 11. The DNA of the CDR3 is TGCAGCGTTGTTCGGGACAGGGAGCCAGGCGAAGCTTTCTTT. This sequence encodes CSVVRDREPGEAFF.

This chain uses TRBV19 with TRBJ1-1, with D maybe TRBD1 (5 bases). The CDR3 has 14 amino acids. Looked up from germline, CDR1 is LNHDA and CDR2 is SQIVND (reference sequence). V lost 0 bases, J lost 8 bases, and 13 bases lay in between. As DNA, the CDR3 is TGTGCCAGTAGTATAGATCGGGGGTGGACAGAAGCTTTCTTT. Translating gives CASSIDRGWTEAFF.

V gene TRBV5-1 combines with J gene TRBJ2-5, with D possibly being TRBD1 (6 bases). Germline CDR1 reads SGHRS; CDR2 reads YFSETQ. Deletions cut 4 bases from V and 5 bases from J, with 15 bases between. The CDR3 length is 14 residues. CDR3 nucleotide sequence: TGCGCCAGCAGCGAACACAGTGGGGGCGAGACCCAGTACTTC. It translates to CASSEHSGGETQYF.

The rearrangement joins TRBV29-1 to TRBJ1-1; 7 bases are shared with TRBD1. The CDR3 runs 15 residues. J lost 2 bases, V lost 5 bases, and 11 bases had no gene match. Germline CDR1 SQVTM, CDR2 ANQGSEA. The CDR3 DNA sequence: TGCAGCGTTCACCCGAGGGACAGCTCCAACACTGAAGCTTTCTTT. Translating gives CSVHPRDSSNTEAFF.

The rearrangement uses TRBV9 and TRBJ2-1; TRBD1 agrees at 8 bases. Germline-derived CDR1 and CDR2 are SGDLS and YYNGEE. Germline trimming cut 0 bases from V and 9 bases from J; bases unmatched to any gene: 8. This CDR3 is built from 15 residues. In DNA, the CDR3 is TGTGCCAGCAGCGTAGTGGGGCAGGGGGCACCTGAGCAGTTCTTC. Protein: CASSVVGQGAPEQFF.

This clonotype appeared once. The chain joins TRBV28 to TRBJ2-7; possibly TRBD1 for D (6 bases). Germline CDR1 is MDHEN and CDR2 is SYDVKM. The ends were cut back, 6 bases at V and 2 bases at J, with 11 bases in the middle. The CDR3 loop spans 13 amino acids. This chain's CDR3 is CASRPAGAYEQYF. For the CDR3, the DNA is TGTGCCAGCAGGCCCGCAGGGGCCTACGAGCAGTACTTC.

This chain connects TRBV9 to TRBJ1-2; 10 bases agree with TRBD1. Per germline, CDR1 SGDLS and CDR2 YYNGEE. The CDR3 is 16 residues long. After removal of 0 bases from V and 8 bases from J, the junction contained 10 bases not matched to a gene. The CDR3 region is CASSVARDRGQKGYTF. The CDR3 nucleotides are TGTGCCAGCAGCGTAGCTCGTGACAGGGGGCAGAAGGGCTACACCTTC.

The CDR3 sequence: CASSQVAGLDPYNEQFF. DNA of the CDR3: TGTGCCAGCAGCCAAGTGGCAGGGTTAGACCCCTACAATGAGCAGTTCTTC. This chain links TRBV3-1 with TRBJ2-1; a possible D gene is TRBD1 (5 bases). Germline V gene data show CDR1 as LGHDT and CDR2 as YNNKEL (reference sequence). V lost 1 base and J 2 bases, leaving 15 bases between the germline ends. This CDR3 has 17 amino acids.

This clonotype was recorded only once. The chain uses TRBV3-1 and TRBJ2-2; 9 bases fit TRBD1. This CDR3 has 17 amino acids. With 5 bases clipped from V and 6 bases from J, the junction kept 13 bases outside the gene matches. CDR1 and CDR2 from the germline V gene are LGHDT and YNNKEL (reference sequence). CDR3 coding DNA: TGTGCCAGCAGCATTTCATTGGCATGGACAGGGGCCGGGGAGCTGTTTTTT. Encoded protein: CASSISLAWTGAGELFF. Filled out from reference TRBV3-1 and TRBJ2-2, the complete variable domain reads DTAVSQTPKYLVTQMGNDKSIKCEQNLGHDTMYWYKQDSKKFLKIMFSYNNKELIINETVPNRFSPKSPDKAHLNLHINSLELGDSAVYFCASSISLAWTGAGELFFGEGSRLTVL.

V and J are TRBV29-1 and TRBJ1-1; tentatively, D is TRBD1 (5 bases). V lost 0 bases, J lost 7 bases, and 12 bases lay in between. The CDR3 has 13 residues. CDR1 is SQVTM, CDR2 ANQGSEA, per germline. CDR3 sequence reads: CSVEDLQGGEAFF. The CDR3 coding sequence is TGCAGCGTTGAAGATCTTCAGGGAGGTGAAGCTTTCTTT.

This clonotype has only one observation. The chain is built from TRBV4-1 and TRBJ2-4; unclear D gene. CDR1 and CDR2 (germline): MGHRA, YSYEKL. The CDR3 extends over 14 amino acids. V lost 0 bases to trimming and J lost 8 bases, with 11 bases between them. This CDR3 reads CASSQERNRDIQYF. CDR3 sequence (DNA): TGCGCCAGCAGCCAAGAAAGAAATCGCGACATTCAGTACTTC.

CDR3 in amino acids: CSVQRDSSEAFF. The CDR3 DNA is TGCAGCGTTCAACGGGACAGCTCTGAAGCTTTCTTT. The V call is TRBV29-1, the J call TRBJ1-1, with TRBD1 identical over 7 bases. CDR1 is SQVTM and CDR2 is ANQGSEA in the germline V gene. CDR3 size: 12 residues. V lost 5 bases and J lost 6; bases outside the gene matches: 6.

This chain connects TRBV29-1 to TRBJ1-2; tentative D call: TRBD1 (6 bases). The V and J ends lost 2 bases and 1 base respectively, with 20 bases between them. The germline CDR1 and CDR2 sequences are SQVTM and ANQGSEA. CDR3 length: 17 residues. The CDR3 nucleotides read TGCAGCGTTGAACGGACAGCCGACATATTCTTTAACTATGGCTACACCTTC. This gives the protein CSVERTADIFFNYGYTF.

This chain connects TRBV12-3 or TRBV12-4 to TRBJ2-4; D is unresolved. The CDR3 is 11 residues long. Trimming pared 8 bases from V and 10 bases from J, leaving 12 bases between. The CDR3 nucleotides read TGTGCCAGCGCCGACTCCCTGATTCAGTACTTC. Protein sequence: CASADSLIQYF.

This rearrangement joins TRBV27 to TRBJ1-6; 9 bases match TRBD1. J was trimmed by 7 bases and V by 5 bases; bases with no gene match: 6. The germline V gene encodes CDR1 MNHEY and CDR2 SMNVEV (reference sequence). The CDR3 runs to 15 residues. CDR3 protein: CASSAPGTGNSPLHF. The CDR3 DNA is TGTGCCAGCAGTGCTCCCGGGACAGGGAATTCACCCCTCCACTTT.